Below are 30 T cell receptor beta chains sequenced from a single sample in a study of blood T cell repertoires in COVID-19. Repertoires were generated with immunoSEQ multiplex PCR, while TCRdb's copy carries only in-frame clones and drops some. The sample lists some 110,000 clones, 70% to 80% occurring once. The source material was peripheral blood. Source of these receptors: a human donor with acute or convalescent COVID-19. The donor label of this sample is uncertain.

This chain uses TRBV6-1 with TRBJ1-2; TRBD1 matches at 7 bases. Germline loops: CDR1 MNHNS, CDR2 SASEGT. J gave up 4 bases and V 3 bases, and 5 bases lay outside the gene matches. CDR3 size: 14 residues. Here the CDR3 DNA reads TGTGCCAGCAGTGATGCCTGGACAGGCTATGGCTACACCTTC. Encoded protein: CASSDAWTGYGYTF.

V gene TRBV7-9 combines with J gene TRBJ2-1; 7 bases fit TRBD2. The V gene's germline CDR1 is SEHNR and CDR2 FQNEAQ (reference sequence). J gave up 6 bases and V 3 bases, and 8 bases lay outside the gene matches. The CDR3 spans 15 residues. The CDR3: CASSFDSLAGNEQFF. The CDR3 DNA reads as TGTGCCAGCAGCTTTGACAGTTTAGCGGGCAATGAGCAGTTCTTC.

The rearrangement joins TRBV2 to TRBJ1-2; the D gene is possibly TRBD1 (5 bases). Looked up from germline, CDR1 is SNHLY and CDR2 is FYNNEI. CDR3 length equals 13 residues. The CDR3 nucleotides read TGTGCAGGTGTGGTGGAGGGGATAGGTGGCTACACCTTC. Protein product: CAGVVEGIGGYTF.

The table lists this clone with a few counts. Written as DNA, the CDR3 is TGTGCCAGCAGCTTGACGAAGGGGTACGGCTATGGCTACACCTTC. It codes for CASSLTKGYGYGYTF. This rearrangement joins TRBV5-6 to TRBJ1-2; TRBD1 might be the D (5 bases). Germline loops: CDR1 SGHDT, CDR2 YYEEEE. The germline V and J ends were trimmed by 1 base and 4 bases, with 14 bases remaining between them. The CDR3 is 15 residues long.

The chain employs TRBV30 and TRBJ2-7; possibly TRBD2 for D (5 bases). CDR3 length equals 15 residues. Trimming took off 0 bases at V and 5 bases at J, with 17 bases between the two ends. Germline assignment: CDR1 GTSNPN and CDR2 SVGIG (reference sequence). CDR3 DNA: TGTGCCTGGAGTGTACTAGACCTGATCCTTGACGAGCAGTACTTC. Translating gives CAWSVLDLILDEQYF.

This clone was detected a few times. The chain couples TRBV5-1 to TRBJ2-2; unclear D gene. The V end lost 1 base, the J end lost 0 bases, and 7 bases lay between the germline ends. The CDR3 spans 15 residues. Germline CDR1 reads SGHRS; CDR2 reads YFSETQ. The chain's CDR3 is CASSLWLANTGELFF. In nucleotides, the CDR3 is TGCGCCAGCAGCTTGTGGCTAGCGAACACCGGGGAGCTGTTTTTT.

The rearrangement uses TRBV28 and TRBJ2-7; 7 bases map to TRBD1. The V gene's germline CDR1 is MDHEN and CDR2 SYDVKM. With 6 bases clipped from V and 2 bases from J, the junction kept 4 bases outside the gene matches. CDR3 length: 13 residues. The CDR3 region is CASRAGGAYEQYF. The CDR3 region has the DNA TGTGCCAGCAGAGCAGGGGGTGCCTACGAGCAGTACTTC.

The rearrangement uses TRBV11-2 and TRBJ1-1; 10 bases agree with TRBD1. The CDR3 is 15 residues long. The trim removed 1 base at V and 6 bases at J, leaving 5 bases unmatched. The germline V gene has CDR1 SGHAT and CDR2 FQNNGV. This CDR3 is CASSLGGQGKPEAFF. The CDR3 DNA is TGTGCCAGCAGCTTAGGGGGACAGGGGAAGCCTGAAGCTTTCTTT.

CDR3 coding DNA: TGTGCCAGCAGTTTAATGGCAGGGGGAAGGAACACTGAAGCTTTCTTT. Translation: CASSLMAGGRNTEAFF. The chain employs TRBV27 and TRBJ1-1; 7 bases match TRBD1. Germline CDR1 is MNHEY and CDR2 is SMNVEV (reference sequence). Trimming at V came to 2 bases and at J to 1 base, leaving 7 bases not matched to a gene. The CDR3 is 16 residues long.

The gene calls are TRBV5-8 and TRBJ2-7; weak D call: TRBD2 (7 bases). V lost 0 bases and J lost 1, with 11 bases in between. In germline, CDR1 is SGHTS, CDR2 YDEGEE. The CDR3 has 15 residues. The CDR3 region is CASSLAGGPSYEQYF. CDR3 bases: TGTGCCAGCAGCTTGGCGGGGGGCCCTTCCTACGAGCAGTACTTC.

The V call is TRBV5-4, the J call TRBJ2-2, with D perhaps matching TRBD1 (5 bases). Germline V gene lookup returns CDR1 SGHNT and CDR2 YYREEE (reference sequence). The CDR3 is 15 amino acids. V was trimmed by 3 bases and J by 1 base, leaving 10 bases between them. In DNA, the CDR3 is TGTGCCAGCAGCTGGGTAGACAGGAACACCGGGGAGCTGTTTTTT. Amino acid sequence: CASSWVDRNTGELFF.

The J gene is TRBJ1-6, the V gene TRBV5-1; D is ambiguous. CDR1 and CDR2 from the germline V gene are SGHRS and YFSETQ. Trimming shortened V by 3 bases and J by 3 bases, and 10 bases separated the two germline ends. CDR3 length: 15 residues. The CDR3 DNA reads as TGCGCCAGCAGCTCCGGGGTGGGCTATAATTCACCCCTCCACTTT. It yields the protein CASSSGVGYNSPLHF. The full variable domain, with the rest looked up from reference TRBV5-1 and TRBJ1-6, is KAGVTQTPRYLIKTRGQQVTLSCSPISGHRSVSWYQQTPGQGLQFLFEYFSETQRNKGNFPGRFSGRQFSNSRSEMNVSTLELGDSALYLCASSSGVGYNSPLHFGNGTRLTVT.

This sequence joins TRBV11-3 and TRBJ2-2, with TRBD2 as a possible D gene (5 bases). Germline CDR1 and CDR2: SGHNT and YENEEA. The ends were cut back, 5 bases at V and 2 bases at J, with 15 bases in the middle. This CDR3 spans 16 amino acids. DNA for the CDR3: TGTGCCAGCAGCCTCGGGGTGGGTCCTAACACCGGGGAGCTGTTTTTT. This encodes CASSLGVGPNTGELFF.

CDR3: CASSLSGAGANVLTF. The DNA for the CDR3 is TGTGCCAGCAGCTTGTCAGGGGCTGGGGCCAACGTCCTGACTTTC. V usage is TRBV5-4 and J usage is TRBJ2-6; D is perhaps TRBD1 (6 bases). The germline V gene encodes CDR1 SGHNT and CDR2 YYREEE (reference sequence). Deletions cut 1 base from V and 2 bases from J, with 7 bases between. CDR3 length: 15 amino acids.

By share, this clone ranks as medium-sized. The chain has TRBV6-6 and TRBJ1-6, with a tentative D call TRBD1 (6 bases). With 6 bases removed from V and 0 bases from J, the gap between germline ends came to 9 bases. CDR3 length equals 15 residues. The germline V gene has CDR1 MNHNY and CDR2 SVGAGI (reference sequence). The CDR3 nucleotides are TGTGCCAGCAGATTGGACAGCTCCTATAATTCACCCCTCCACTTT. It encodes CASRLDSSYNSPLHF.

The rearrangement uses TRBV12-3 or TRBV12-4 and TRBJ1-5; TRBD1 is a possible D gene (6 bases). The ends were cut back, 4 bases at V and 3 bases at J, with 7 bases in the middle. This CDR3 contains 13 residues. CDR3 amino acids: CASSWTDNQPQHF. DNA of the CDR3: TGTGCCAGCAGTTGGACAGACAATCAGCCCCAGCATTTT.

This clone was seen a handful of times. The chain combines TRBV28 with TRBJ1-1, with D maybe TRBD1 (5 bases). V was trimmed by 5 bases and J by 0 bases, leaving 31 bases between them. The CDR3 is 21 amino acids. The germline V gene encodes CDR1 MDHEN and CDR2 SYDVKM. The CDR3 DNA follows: TGTGCCAGCAGTCCAATCGGTCCCGCGGGACCCATTCTCCGAATGAACACTGAAGCTTTCTTT. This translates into CASSPIGPAGPILRMNTEAFF.

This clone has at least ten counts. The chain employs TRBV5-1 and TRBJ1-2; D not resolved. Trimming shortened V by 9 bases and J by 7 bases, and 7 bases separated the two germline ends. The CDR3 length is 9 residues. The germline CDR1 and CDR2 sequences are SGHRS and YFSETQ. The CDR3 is CATAAGYTF. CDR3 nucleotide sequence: TGCGCCACCGCGGCTGGCTACACCTTC.

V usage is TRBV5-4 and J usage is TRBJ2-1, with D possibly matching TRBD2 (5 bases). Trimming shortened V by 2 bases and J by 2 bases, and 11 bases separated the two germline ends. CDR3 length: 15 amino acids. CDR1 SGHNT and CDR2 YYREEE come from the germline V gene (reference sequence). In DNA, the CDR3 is TGTGCCAGCAGCTTAATATTGCGGGCCTACAATGAGCAGTTCTTC. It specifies CASSLILRAYNEQFF.

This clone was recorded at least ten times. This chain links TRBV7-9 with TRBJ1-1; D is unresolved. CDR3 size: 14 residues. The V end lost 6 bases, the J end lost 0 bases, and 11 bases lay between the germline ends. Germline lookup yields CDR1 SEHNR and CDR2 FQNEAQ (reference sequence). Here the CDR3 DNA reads TGTGCCAGCAGAAGGGAGGTGATGAACACTGAAGCTTTCTTT. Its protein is CASRREVMNTEAFF.

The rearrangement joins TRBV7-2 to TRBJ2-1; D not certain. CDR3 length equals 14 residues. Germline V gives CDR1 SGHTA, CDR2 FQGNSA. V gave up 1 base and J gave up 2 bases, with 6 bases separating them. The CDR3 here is CASSLGLTYNEQFF. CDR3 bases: TGTGCCAGCAGCTTAGGACTTACCTACAATGAGCAGTTCTTC.

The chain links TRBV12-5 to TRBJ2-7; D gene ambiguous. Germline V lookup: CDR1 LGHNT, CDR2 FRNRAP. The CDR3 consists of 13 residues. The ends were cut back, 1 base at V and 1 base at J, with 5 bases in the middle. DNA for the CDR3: TGTGCTAGTGGTTTGGGGGCTTCCTACGAGCAGTACTTC. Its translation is CASGLGASYEQYF.

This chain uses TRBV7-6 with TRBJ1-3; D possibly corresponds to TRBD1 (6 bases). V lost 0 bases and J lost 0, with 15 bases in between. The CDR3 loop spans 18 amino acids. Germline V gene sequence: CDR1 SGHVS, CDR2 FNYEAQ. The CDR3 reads CASSLAPRTASSGNTIYF. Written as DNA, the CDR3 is TGTGCCAGCAGCTTAGCGCCACGGACAGCGAGCTCTGGAAACACCATATATTTT.

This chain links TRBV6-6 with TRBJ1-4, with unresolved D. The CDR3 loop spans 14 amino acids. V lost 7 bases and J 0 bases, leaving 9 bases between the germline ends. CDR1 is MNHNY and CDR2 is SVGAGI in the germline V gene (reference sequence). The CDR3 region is CASNTYATNEKLFF. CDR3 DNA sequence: TGTGCCAGCAATACCTACGCAACTAATGAAAAACTGTTTTTT.

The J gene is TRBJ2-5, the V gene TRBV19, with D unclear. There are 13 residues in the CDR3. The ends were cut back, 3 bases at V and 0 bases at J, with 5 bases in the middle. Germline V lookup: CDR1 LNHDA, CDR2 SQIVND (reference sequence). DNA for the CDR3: TGTGCCAGTAGTATGAACAACCAAGAGACCCAGTACTTC. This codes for CASSMNNQETQYF.

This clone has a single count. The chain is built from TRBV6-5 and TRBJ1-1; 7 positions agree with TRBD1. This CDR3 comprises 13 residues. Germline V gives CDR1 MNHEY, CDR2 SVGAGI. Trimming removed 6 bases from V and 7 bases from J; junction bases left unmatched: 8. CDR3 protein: CASRSGQTIEAFF. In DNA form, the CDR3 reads TGTGCCAGCAGGTCGGGACAGACGATTGAAGCTTTCTTT.

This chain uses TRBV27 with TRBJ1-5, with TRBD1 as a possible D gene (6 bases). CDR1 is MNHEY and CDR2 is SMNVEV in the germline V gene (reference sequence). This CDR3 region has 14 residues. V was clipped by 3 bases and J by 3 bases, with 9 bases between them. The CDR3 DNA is TGTGCCAGCAGTTTGGGACAAAACAATCAGCCCCAGCATTTT. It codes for CASSLGQNNQPQHF.

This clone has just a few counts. The CDR3 bases are TGTGCCAGCACGAGGACAGGGGACACCGGGGAGCTGTTTTTT. Translated: CASTRTGDTGELFF. V is TRBV6-6 and J is TRBJ2-2; 9 bases line up with TRBD1. The CDR3 extends over 14 amino acids. Germline V lookup: CDR1 MNHNY, CDR2 SVGAGI (reference sequence). The junction had 3 bases not matched to a gene; V was cut back by 7 bases and J by 3 bases.

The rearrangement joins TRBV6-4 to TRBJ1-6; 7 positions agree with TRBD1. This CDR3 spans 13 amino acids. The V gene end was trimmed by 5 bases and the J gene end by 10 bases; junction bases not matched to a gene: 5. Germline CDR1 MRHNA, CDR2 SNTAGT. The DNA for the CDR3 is TGTGCCAGCAGTCGGGACAGAGGATCACCCCTCCACTTT. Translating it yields CASSRDRGSPLHF.

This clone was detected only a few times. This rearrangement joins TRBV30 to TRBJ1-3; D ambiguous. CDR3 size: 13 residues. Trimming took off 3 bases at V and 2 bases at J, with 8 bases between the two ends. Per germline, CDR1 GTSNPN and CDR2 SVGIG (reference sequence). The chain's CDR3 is CAWRGWAGNTIYF. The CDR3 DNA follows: TGTGCCTGGAGGGGCTGGGCTGGAAACACCATATATTTT.